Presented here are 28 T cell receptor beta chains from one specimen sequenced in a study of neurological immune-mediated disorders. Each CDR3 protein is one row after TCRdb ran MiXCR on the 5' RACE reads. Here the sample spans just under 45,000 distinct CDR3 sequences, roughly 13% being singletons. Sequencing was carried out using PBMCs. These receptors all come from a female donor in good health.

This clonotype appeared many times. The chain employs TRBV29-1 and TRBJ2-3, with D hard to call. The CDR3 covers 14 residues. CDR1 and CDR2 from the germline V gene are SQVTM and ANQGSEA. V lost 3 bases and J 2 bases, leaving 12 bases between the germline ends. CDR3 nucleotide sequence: TGCAGCGTTGAGGCAGCTTGGAACACAGATACGCAGTATTTT. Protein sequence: CSVEAAWNTDTQYF.

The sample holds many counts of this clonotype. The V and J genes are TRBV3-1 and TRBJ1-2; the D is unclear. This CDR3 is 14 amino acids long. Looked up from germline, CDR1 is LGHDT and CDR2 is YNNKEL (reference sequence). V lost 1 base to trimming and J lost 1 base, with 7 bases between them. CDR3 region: CASSQVLGNYGYTF. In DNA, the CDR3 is TGTGCCAGCAGCCAAGTTTTGGGTAACTATGGCTACACCTTC.

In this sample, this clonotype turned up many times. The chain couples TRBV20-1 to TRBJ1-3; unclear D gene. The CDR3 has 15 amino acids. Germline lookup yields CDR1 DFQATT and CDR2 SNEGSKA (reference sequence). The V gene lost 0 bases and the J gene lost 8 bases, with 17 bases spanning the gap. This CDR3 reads CSARDPLNSPDTIYF. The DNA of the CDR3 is TGCAGTGCTAGAGATCCCCTGAATAGCCCGGACACCATATATTTT.

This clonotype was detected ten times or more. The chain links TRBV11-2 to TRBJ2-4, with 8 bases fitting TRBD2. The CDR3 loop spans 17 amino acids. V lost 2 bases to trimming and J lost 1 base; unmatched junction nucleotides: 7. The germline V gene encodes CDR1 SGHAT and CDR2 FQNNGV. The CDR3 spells CASSLLPGGPAKNIQYF. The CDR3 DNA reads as TGTGCCAGCAGCTTACTGCCGGGGGGGCCGGCCAAAAACATTCAGTACTTC. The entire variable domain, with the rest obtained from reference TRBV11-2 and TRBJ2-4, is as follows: EAGVAQSPRYKIIEKRQSVAFWCNPISGHATLYWYQQILGQGPKLLIQFQNNGVVDDSQLPKDRFSAERLKGVDSTLKIQPAKLEDSAVYLCASSLLPGGPAKNIQYFGAGTRLSVL.

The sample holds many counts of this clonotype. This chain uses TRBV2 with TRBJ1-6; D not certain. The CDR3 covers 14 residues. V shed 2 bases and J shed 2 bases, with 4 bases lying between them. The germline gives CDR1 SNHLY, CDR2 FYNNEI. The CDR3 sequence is CASSEQTYNSPLHF. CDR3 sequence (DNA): TGTGCCAGCAGTGAACAAACCTATAATTCACCCCTCCACTTT.

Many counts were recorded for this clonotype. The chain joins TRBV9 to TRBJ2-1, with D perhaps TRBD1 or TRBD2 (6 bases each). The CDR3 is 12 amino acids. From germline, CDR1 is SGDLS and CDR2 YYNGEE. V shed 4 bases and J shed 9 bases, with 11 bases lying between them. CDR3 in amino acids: CASSWGASEQFF. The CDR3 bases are TGTGCCAGCAGCTGGGGGGCGAGTGAGCAGTTCTTC.

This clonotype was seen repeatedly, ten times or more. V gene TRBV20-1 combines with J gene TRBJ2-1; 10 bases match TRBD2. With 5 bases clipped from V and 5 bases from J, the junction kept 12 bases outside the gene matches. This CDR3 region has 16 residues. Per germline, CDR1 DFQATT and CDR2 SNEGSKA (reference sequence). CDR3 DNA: TGCAGTGCTGTAGCGGGGGGTCAACCCCGGGACAATGAGCAGTTCTTC. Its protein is CSAVAGGQPRDNEQFF.

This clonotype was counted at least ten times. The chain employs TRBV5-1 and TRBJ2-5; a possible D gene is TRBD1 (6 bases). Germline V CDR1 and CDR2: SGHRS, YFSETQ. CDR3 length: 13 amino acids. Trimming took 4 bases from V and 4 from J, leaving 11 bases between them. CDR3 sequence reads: CASSEQGGETQYF. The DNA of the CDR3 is TGCGCCAGCAGCGAACAGGGCGGAGAGACCCAGTACTTC.

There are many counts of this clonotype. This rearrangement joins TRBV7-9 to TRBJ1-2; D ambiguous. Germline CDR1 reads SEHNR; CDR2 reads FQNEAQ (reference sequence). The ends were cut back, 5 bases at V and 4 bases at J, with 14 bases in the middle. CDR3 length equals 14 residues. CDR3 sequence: CASSPLFDPYGYTF. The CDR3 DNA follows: TGTGCCAGCAGCCCCCTCTTCGACCCCTATGGCTACACCTTC.

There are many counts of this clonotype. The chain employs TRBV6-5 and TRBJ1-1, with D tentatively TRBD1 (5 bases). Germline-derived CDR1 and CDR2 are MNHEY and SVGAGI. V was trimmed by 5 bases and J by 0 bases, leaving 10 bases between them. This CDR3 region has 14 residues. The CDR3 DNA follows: TGTGCCAGCAGTGACTGGGGGGTGAACACTGAAGCTTTCTTT. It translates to CASSDWGVNTEAFF.

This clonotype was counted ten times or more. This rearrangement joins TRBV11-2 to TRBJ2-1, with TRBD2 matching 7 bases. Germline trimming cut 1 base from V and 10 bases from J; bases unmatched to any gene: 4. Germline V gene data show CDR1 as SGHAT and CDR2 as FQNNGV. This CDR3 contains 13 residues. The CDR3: CASSLAGGREQFF. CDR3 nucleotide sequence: TGTGCCAGCAGCTTAGCGGGGGGTCGGGAGCAGTTCTTC.

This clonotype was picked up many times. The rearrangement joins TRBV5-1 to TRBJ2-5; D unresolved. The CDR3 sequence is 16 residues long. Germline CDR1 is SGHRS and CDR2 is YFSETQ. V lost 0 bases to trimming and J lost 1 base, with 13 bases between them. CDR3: CASSLADYSVQETQYF. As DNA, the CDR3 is TGCGCCAGCAGCTTGGCCGATTACAGTGTCCAAGAGACCCAGTACTTC.

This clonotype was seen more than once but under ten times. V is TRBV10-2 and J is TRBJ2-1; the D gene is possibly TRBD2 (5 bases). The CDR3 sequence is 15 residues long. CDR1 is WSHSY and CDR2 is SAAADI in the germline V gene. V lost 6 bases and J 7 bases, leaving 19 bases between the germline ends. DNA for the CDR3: TGCGCCAGCAGCGCTAGACTATCCCTAGGGAATGAGCAGTTCTTC. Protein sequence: CASSARLSLGNEQFF.

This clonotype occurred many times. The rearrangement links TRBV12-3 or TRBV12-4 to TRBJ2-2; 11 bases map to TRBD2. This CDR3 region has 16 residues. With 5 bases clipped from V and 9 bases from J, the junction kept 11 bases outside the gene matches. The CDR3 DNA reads TGTGCCAGCAGTCCAACAATAGCGGGAGGGCCCCGGGAGCTGTTTTTT. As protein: CASSPTIAGGPRELFF.

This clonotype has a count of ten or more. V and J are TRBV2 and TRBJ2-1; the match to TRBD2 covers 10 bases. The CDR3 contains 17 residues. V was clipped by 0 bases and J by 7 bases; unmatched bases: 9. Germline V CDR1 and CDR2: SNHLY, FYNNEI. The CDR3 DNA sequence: TGTGCCAGCAGTGAAGCGCGCGGACTAGCGGCTGTTAATGAGCAGTTCTTC. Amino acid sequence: CASSEARGLAAVNEQFF. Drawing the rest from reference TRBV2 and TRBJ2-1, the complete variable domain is EPEVTQTPSHQVTQMGQEVILRCVPISNHLYFYWYRQILGQKVEFLVSFYNNEISEKSEIFDDQFSVERPDGSNFTLKIRSTKLEDSAMYFCASSEARGLAAVNEQFFGPGTRLTVL.

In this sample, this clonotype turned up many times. The CDR3 reads CASSIRGGGPQPQHF. CDR3 in DNA: TGTGCCAGTAGTATTAGAGGGGGGGGGCCTCAGCCCCAGCATTTT. The chain employs TRBV19 and TRBJ1-5; a possible D gene is TRBD1 (6 bases). Trimming left V 3 bases short and J 6 bases short, with 15 bases between. The CDR3 has 15 amino acids. The germline CDR1 and CDR2 sequences are LNHDA and SQIVND (reference sequence).

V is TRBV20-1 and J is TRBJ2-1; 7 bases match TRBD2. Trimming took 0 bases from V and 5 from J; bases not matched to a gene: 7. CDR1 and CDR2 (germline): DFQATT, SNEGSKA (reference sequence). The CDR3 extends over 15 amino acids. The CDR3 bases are TGCAGTGCTAGAGATCACCTACGGGGGGACAATGAGCAGTTCTTC. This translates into CSARDHLRGDNEQFF.

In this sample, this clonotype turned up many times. CDR3 in amino acids: CASRAMTGFRSPLHF. As DNA, the CDR3 is TGTGCCAGCAGGGCGATGACAGGGTTTCGCTCACCCCTCCACTTT. The chain has TRBV6-5 and TRBJ1-6; 7 nucleotides agree with TRBD1. Germline V gene data show CDR1 as MNHEY and CDR2 as SVGAGI. The CDR3 sequence is 15 residues long. Trimming at V came to 6 bases and at J to 10 bases, leaving 12 bases not matched to a gene.

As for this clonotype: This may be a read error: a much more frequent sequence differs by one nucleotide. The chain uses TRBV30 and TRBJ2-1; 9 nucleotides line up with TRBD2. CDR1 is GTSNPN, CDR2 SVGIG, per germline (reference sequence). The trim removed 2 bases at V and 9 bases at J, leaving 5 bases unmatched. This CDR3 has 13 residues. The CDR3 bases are TGTGCCTGGAGTATGCTAGCGGGAACTGAGCAGTTCTTC. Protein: CAWSMLAGTEQFF.

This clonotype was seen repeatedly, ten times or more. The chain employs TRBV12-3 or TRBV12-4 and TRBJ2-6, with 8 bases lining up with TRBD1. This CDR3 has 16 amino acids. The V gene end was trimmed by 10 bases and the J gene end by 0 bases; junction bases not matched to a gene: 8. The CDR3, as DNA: TGTGCCACGAGGGGGACAGGAGCCTCTGGGGCCAACGTCCTGACTTTC. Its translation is CATRGTGASGANVLTF.

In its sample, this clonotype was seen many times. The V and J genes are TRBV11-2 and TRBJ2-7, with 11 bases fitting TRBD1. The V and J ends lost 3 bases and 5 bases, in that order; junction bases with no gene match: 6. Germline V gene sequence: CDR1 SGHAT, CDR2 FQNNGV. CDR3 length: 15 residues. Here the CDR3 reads CASSFGTGGYDEQYF. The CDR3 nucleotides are TGTGCCAGCAGCTTCGGGACAGGGGGTTATGACGAGCAGTACTTC.

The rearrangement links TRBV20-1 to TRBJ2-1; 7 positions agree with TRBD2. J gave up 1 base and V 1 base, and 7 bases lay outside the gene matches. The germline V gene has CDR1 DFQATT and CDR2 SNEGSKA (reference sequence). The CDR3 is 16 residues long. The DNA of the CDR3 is TGCAGTGCTAGAGGTATAGCGGGCCCGTCCTACAATGAGCAGTTCTTC. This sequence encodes CSARGIAGPSYNEQFF.

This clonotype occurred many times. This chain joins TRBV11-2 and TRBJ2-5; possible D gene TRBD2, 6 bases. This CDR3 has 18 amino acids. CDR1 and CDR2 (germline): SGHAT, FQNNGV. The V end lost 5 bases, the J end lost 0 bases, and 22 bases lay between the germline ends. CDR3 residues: CASSPAGGAGRNQETQYF. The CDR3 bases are TGTGCCAGCAGCCCAGCTGGCGGGGCAGGACGGAACCAAGAGACCCAGTACTTC.

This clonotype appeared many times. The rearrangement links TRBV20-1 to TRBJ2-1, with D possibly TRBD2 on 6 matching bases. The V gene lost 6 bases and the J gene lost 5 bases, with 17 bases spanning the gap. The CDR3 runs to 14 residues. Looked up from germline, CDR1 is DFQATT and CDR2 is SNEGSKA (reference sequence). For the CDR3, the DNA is TGCAGTGCGGGACTTCCTCCCGAAAACAATGAGCAGTTCTTC. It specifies CSAGLPPENNEQFF.

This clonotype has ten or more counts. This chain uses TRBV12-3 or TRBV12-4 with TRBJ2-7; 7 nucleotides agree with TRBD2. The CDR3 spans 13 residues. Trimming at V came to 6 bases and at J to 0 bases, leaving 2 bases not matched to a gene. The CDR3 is CASRGGDSYEQYF. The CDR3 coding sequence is TGTGCCAGCAGGGGGGGGGACTCCTACGAGCAGTACTTC.

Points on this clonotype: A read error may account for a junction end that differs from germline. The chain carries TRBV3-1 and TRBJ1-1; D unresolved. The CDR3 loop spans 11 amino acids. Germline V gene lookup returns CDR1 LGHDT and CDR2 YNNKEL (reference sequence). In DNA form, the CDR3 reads TGTGCCAGCAGCCAAGAATCTGAAGTTTTCTTT. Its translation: CASSQESEVFF.

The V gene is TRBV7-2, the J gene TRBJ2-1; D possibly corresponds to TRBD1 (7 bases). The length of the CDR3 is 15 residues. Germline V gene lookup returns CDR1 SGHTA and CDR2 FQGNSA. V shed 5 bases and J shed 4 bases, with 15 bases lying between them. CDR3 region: CASSPPSGGYNEQFF. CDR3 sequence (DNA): TGTGCCAGCAGCCCACCGTCAGGGGGGTACAATGAGCAGTTCTTC.

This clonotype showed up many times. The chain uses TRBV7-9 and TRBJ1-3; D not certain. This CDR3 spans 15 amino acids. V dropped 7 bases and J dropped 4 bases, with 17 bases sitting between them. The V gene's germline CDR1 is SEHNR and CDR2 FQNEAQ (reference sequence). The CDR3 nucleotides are TGTGCCAGCACTCCCGACTTACGAAAAGGAAACACCATATATTTT. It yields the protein CASTPDLRKGNTIYF.